A selection of T cell receptor beta chains follows, all from one sample in a study of CXCR3-negative and CXCR3-positive naive CD8 T cells. TCRdb processed the 5' RACE reads again and assigns one entry to each CDR3 protein, with no DNA. The sample is made up of some 140,000 distinct CDR3 sequences, and the top ten hold less than 0.55% of it. Sequencing input: naive CXCR3+ CD8+ T cells from blood. These receptor sequences come from a human donor in good health. Some clones in this sample may be carry-over from other donors' samples. CDR3s include the opening cysteine and the closing phenylalanine or tryptophan.

j_call v_call cdr3_aa
TRBJ2-7 TRBV11-2 CASSFDDSYEQYF
TRBJ2-7 TRBV28 CASGTQGQPRGEQYF
TRBJ2-7 TRBV7-6 CASSLTRQGGSYEQYF
TRBJ2-3 TRBV28 CASSSPPGGITDTQYF
TRBJ1-2 TRBV5-1 CASSLDLMGYGYTF
TRBJ1-6 TRBV4-3 CASSHYRGNSPLHF
TRBJ2-3 TRBV23-1 CASSSPRGQATDTQYF
TRBJ2-1 TRBV6-1 CASSTHWASYNEQFF
TRBJ1-1 TRBV4-3 CASSQQGSPNMNTEAFF
TRBJ2-1 TRBV7-3 CASSLSGRQFYNEQFF
TRBJ2-6 TRBV4-2 CASTQSGGLTGANVLTF
TRBJ2-2 TRBV28 CASSLMSGNTGELFF
TRBJ2-5 TRBV12-3/TRBV12-4 CASSSDGETQYF
TRBJ2-5 TRBV4-3 CASSQDRGEETQYF
TRBJ1-2 TRBV12-3/TRBV12-4 CASSARGQGGYTF
TRBJ1-6 TRBV28 CASTPQGAADNSPLHF
TRBJ2-3 TRBV25-1 CASSESLLQDTGEADTQYF
TRBJ2-3 TRBV5-1 CASSYWAGSTDTQYF
TRBJ2-5 TRBV29-1 CSALLGGETQYF
TRBJ1-1 TRBV20-1 CGCGGNTEAFF
TRBJ2-5 TRBV7-9 CASTALFQGGRETQYF
TRBJ1-2 TRBV7-2 CASSRPTDDGTNYGYTF
TRBJ2-1 TRBV24-1 CATSERLSGEQFF